The present T cell receptor beta chain was sequenced within a study of T cell changes during pregnancy in multiple sclerosis. This CDR3 contains 15 residues. V dropped 5 bases and J dropped 8 bases, with 18 bases sitting between them. The germline gives CDR1 LNHDA, CDR2 SQIVND (reference sequence). This clone was seen once. Generated by immunoSEQ multiplex PCR, the TCRdb table keeps only in-frame clones and is missing some. The repertoire holds about 28,000 clones, with 80% to 90% as singletons. This TCR was recovered from a female donor with multiple sclerosis, enrolled in a pregnancy study. This sequence joins TRBV19 and TRBJ1-4; a weak D match, TRBD1 (6 bases). This sample comprised CD4+ T cells from peripheral blood mononuclear cells, obtained in the second trimester of pregnancy. CDR3 coding DNA: TGTGCCAGTAGTTCCCGGACAGCCAGCCCAGAAAAACTGTTTTTT. Translation gives CASSSRTASPEKLFF.